This TCR beta chain was identified during a study of CD8+CD57+ T cells in acquired aplastic anemia. Study-wide background: Quantities of DNA derived from sorted CD4+ and CD8+ cells averaged roughly 3.4 ug. Read counts for CD4+ cells (from healthy donors) averaged around 10 million.

Genomic DNA acted as the template from which TCR beta VDJ combination and CDR3 sequence profiling were carried out. TCRdb itself ran the reads through MiXCR, one entry per CDR3 protein. The data show 350,000 to 450,000 distinct CDR3 sequences, with about 70% seen just once and more than 3.5% held by the top ten. Findings of the study overall: Statistical testing detected no significant gap in CD8+ Simpson's diversity between patients and controls. The same twenty-nine CD8+ CDR3 sequences occurred in patients and in controls.

In the case of this clonotype: What it binds is unknown.

This CDR3 is 13 amino acids long. The germline gives CDR1 LNHDA, CDR2 SQIVND (reference sequence). This sequence joins TRBV19 and TRBJ2-7; no clear D. The end of the DNA fits TRBJ2-1 better, so the J call may be wrong. What was sequenced was sorted CD4+, CD8+, or CD8+CD57+ T cells (not recorded which) from PBMCs. The sequence derives from a human donor in good health, serving as a control. The CDR3 is CASSLAVNSEQFF. DNA of the CDR3: TGTGCCAGCAGCTTGGCCGTCAACTCCGAGCAGTTCTTC.